Detailed here is one T cell receptor beta chain. Its specificity is unknown. J lost 2 bases, V lost 2 bases, and 2 bases had no gene match. Germline V CDR1 and CDR2: MNHNS, SASEGT. There are 16 residues in the CDR3. The record originates from a study of tumor-infiltrating lymphocytes in localized non-small cell lung cancer. Study as a whole: The cohort mixed smokers and never-smokers, several histologies, and some post-neoadjuvant-chemotherapy samples.

Whole-study findings and limits: Higher tumor T cell infiltration than in uninvolved lung was supported by TCRbeta sequencing. IM1 and IM2 tumors showed no difference in T-cell fraction. Different pieces of the same tissue were used for each assay.

Method: immunoSEQ multiplex PCR; TCRdb's copy keeps in-frame clones and lacks some. The top ten clones hold about 13% of a sample with around 7,000 clones, roughly three fifths of them seen once. What was sequenced was uninvolved lung tissue not adjacent to the tumor. The chain is built from TRBV6-1 and TRBJ2-5, with 13 bases identical to TRBD2. The TCR originated in a human donor with non-small cell lung cancer. CDR3 in amino acids: CASSELLAGGQETQYF. In DNA form, the CDR3 reads TGTGCCAGCAGTGAATTACTAGCGGGGGGGCAAGAGACCCAGTACTTC.